The rows below give T cell receptor beta chains drawn from one sample of a study of tumour-infiltrating T cells in Burkitt lymphoma. Assay used: immunoSEQ multiplex PCR; TCRdb lists only in-frame clones, some missing. The sample yields 7,700 or so clones, roughly 73% seen once. The sequencing input was tumor tissue. The receptors come from a human donor with diffuse large B-cell lymphoma. CDR3s include the opening cysteine and the closing phenylalanine or tryptophan. D genes are given only for firm matches. Some rows mark clone size as missing; the rest say once, few, many or name a class of expanded clone.

abundance,v_gene,j_gene,d_gene,CDR3aa,CDR3nt
medium-sized,TRBV11-2,TRBJ1-2,-,CASSLDLDYGYTF,TGTGCCAGCAGCTTAGATCTCGACTATGGCTACACCTTC
-,TRBV7-2,TRBJ1-2,TRBD1,CASSSGQVYGYTF,TGTGCCAGCAGCTCCGGACAGGTTTATGGCTACACCTTC
-,TRBV5-4,TRBJ2-3,-,CASSLGQRTDTQYF,TGTGCCAGCAGCTTAGGACAGCGCACAGATACGCAGTATTTT
-,TRBV18,TRBJ2-2,TRBD1,CASSTRQGYTGELFF,TGTGCCAGCTCAACGAGACAGGGTTACACCGGGGAGCTGTTTTTT
few,TRBV4-3,TRBJ2-3,TRBD2,CASSLLRGGGTDTQYF,TGCGCCAGCAGCCTGCTACGTGGGGGGGGGACAGATACGCAGTATTTT
medium-sized,TRBV7-9,TRBJ2-7,TRBD1,CASSSGQGVEQYF,TGTGCCAGCAGCTCGGGACAGGGGGTCGAGCAGTACTTC
-,TRBV6-5,TRBJ1-1,-,CASRQLNTEAFF,TGTGCCAGCAGACAGCTGAACACTGAAGCTTTCTTT
-,TRBV6-4,TRBJ1-4,-,CASSDAEKLFF,TGTGCCAGCAGTGACGCTGAAAAACTGTTTTTT
-,TRBV5-1,TRBJ1-1,-,CASSLAIWGTEAFF,TGCGCCAGCAGCTTGGCGATCTGGGGGACTGAAGCTTTCTTT
-,TRBV15,TRBJ2-3,TRBD1,CATSRDRQGGEDTQYF,TGTGCCACCAGCAGAGACCGCCAAGGGGGCGAAGATACGCAGTATTTT
-,TRBV5-6,TRBJ1-2,-,CASSLGQLDGYTF,TGTGCCAGCAGCTTGGGACAGCTGGATGGCTACACCTTC
-,TRBV7-9,TRBJ2-1,-,CASSLGQRYNEQFF,TGTGCCAGCAGCTTAGGACAGAGGTACAATGAGCAGTTCTTC
few,TRBV13,TRBJ2-2,TRBD1,CASSLGTGLTGELFF,TGTGCCAGCAGCTTAGGGACAGGGCTCACCGGGGAGCTGTTTTTT
once,TRBV27,TRBJ2-7,-,CASSSTPTYEQYF,TGTGCCAGCAGTTCCACCCCGACCTACGAGCAGTACTTC
few,TRBV7-3,TRBJ2-3,-,CASSTGADTQYF,TGTGCCAGCAGTACGGGAGCAGATACGCAGTATTTT
-,TRBV5-4,TRBJ1-4,-,CASSLPGERSEKLFF,TGTGCCAGCAGCCTACCAGGGGAGAGAAGTGAAAAACTGTTTTTT
-,TRBV4-1,TRBJ2-2,-,CASSHTANTGELFF,TGCGCCAGCAGCCATACCGCGAACACCGGGGAGCTGTTTTTT
-,TRBV27,TRBJ2-6,TRBD1,CASSSGTGTGANVLTF,TGTGCCAGCAGTTCAGGGACAGGGACTGGGGCCAACGTCCTGACTTTC
-,TRBV21-1,TRBJ2-7,-,CASTALAGDDEQYF,TGTGCCAGCACCGCCTTGGCAGGGGATGACGAGCAGTACTTC
few,TRBV5-7,TRBJ2-5,-,CASSRSGRRETQYF,TGTGCCAGCAGCCGGTCGGGGAGGAGAGAGACCCAGTACTTC
few,TRBV7-6,TRBJ2-5,-,CASSLGLQETQYF,TGTGCCAGCAGCTTAGGGCTTCAAGAGACCCAGTACTTC
-,TRBV5-4,TRBJ2-3,-,CASSWADLYVPDTQYF,TGTGCCAGCAGCTGGGCGGACTTATACGTGCCAGATACGCAGTATTTT
-,TRBV9,TRBJ1-1,-,CASSGGVGWTEAFF,TGTGCCAGCAGCGGAGGGGTAGGATGGACTGAAGCTTTCTTT
-,TRBV6-5,TRBJ1-2,-,CASGPGGAGRGYTF,TGTGCCAGCGGACCGGGGGGGGCTGGAAGAGGCTACACCTTC
-,TRBV7-2,TRBJ2-2,-,CASRYRTSGNTGELFF,TGTGCCAGCAGGTATCGGACGTCAGGGAACACCGGGGAGCTGTTTTTT
-,TRBV6-5,TRBJ2-3,-,CASSPGRIGGDTQYF,TGTGCCAGCAGTCCGGGTCGGATTGGAGGCGATACGCAGTATTTT
-,TRBV6-1,TRBJ1-5,-,CASSRDSNQPQHF,TGTGCCAGCAGTCGAGATAGCAATCAGCCCCAGCATTTT
-,TRBV5-4,TRBJ2-1,-,CASSPGTPSNNEQFF,TGTGCCAGCAGCCCCGGGACACCGTCCAACAATGAGCAGTTCTTC
-,TRBV7-9,TRBJ1-2,TRBD1,CAIRGQGNYGYTF,TGTGCGATCAGGGGACAGGGAAACTATGGCTACACCTTC
-,TRBV6-6,TRBJ2-1,-,CASSYLYSDLEQFF,TGTGCCAGCAGTTACCTATATAGCGACCTTGAGCAGTTCTTC
once,TRBV7-9,TRBJ1-4,-,CASSLVGGGVDEKLFF,TGTGCCAGCAGCTTAGTGGGTGGAGGGGTCGATGAAAAACTGTTTTTT
-,TRBV7-9,TRBJ1-6,-,CASSRGGVRESPLHF,TGTGCCAGCAGCCGGGGGGGAGTTAGGGAGTCACCCCTCCACTTT
few,TRBV19,TRBJ2-3,TRBD1,CASSGTGMGDTQYF,TGTGCCAGTAGTGGGACAGGGATGGGAGATACGCAGTATTTT
-,TRBV18,TRBJ2-3,-,CASSPTKSSTDTQYF,TGTGCCAGCTCACCGACGAAGTCTAGCACAGATACGCAGTATTTT
once,TRBV11-3,TRBJ1-2,-,CASSPFGGMDGHRNDYTF,TGTGCCAGCAGCCCTTTTGGGGGCATGGACGGGCACAGGAATGACTACACCTTC
-,TRBV6-6,TRBJ1-1,-,CASSYSQNTEAFF,TGTGCCAGCAGTTACTCTCAGAACACTGAAGCTTTCTTT
-,TRBV4-3,TRBJ1-6,-,CASSQDVGADSPLHF,TGCGCCAGCAGCCAAGACGTGGGGGCGGATTCACCCCTCCACTTT
-,TRBV6-6,TRBJ1-2,-,CASSWGGADYGYTF,TGTGCCAGCAGTTGGGGGGGGGCGGACTATGGCTACACCTTC
-,TRBV9,TRBJ1-4,-,CASSIRGGTNEKLFF,TGTGCCAGCAGCATCAGAGGGGGAACTAATGAAAAACTGTTTTTT
-,TRBV6-5,TRBJ2-3,-,CASSYSRVVGSTQYF,TGTGCCAGCAGTTACTCGAGGGTCGTCGGTTCAACGCAGTATTTT
-,TRBV18,TRBJ1-2,-,CASSGQGNGYTF,TGTGCCAGCTCAGGCCAGGGAAATGGCTACACCTTC
-,TRBV20-1,TRBJ1-2,-,CSAGRTYGYTF,TGCAGTGCGGGACGGACATATGGCTACACCTTC
-,TRBV29-1,TRBJ1-4,-,CYPSGRCSEKLFF,TGCTATCCGTCGGGGCGATGTAGTGAAAAACTGTTTTTT
-,TRBV2,TRBJ1-3,-,CASRRGTGNTIYF,TGTGCCAGCAGGAGGGGAACCGGAAACACCATATATTTT